One and the same sample provided the 2 T cell receptor beta chains below, sequenced in a study of blood T cells in healthy people across ages. Through a sample-barcoded 5' primer and a J-beta primer mix, a second PCR was run for roughly 6 to 12 cycles. TCRdb processed the 5' RACE reads anew with MiXCR; each CDR3 protein has one entry. The sample yields roughly 1,100,000 distinct CDR3 sequences, approximately 25% seen once. The same sample was also used in a study of T cells of mothers and their children.

Sequencing was performed on blood. The receptors originated from a girl aged 2 to 9 in good health.

The chain combines TRBV7-9 with TRBJ2-7; D possibly corresponds to TRBD2 (6 bases). This CDR3 has 16 residues. The germline V and J ends were trimmed by 0 bases and 3 bases, with 15 bases remaining between them. Germline V lookup: CDR1 SEHNR, CDR2 FQNEAQ (reference sequence). The CDR3 region is CASSLALDGRSYEQYF. CDR3 coding DNA: TGTGCCAGCAGCTTAGCGCTGGACGGGAGAAGCTACGAGCAGTACTTC.

This sequence joins TRBV28 and TRBJ2-7, with a weak D call TRBD1 (6 bases). The CDR3 spans 13 residues. V lost 4 bases to trimming and J lost 5 bases, with 12 bases between them. Germline loops: CDR1 MDHEN, CDR2 SYDVKM. The CDR3 DNA follows: TGTGCCAGCAGTTATCTAAAGGGGGACGAGCAGTACTTC. It yields the protein CASSYLKGDEQYF.